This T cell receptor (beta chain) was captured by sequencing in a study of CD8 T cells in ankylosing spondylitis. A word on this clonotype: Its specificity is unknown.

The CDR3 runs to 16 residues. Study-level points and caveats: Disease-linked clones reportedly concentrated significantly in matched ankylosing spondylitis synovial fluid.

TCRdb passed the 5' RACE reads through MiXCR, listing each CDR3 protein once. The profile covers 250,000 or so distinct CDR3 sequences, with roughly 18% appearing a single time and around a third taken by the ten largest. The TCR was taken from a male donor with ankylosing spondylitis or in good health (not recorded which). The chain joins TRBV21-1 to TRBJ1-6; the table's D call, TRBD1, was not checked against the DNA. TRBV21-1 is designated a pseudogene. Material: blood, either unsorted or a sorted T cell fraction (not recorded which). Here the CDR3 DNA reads TGTGCCAGCAGCAAAGGAGCCTCGACAGGGGTCTCACCCCTCCACTTT. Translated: CASSKGASTGVSPLHF.